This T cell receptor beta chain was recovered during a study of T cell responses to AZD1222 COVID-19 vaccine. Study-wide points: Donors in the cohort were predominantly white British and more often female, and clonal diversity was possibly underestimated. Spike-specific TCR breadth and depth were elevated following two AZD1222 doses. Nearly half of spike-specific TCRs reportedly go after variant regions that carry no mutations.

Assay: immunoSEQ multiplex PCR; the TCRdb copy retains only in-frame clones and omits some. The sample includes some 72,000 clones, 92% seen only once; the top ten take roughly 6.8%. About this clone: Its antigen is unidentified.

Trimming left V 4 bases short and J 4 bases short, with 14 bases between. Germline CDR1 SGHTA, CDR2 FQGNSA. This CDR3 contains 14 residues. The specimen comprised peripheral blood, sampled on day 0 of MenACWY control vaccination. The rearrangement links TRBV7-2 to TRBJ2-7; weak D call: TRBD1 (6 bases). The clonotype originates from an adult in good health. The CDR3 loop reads CASSSQGYLYEQYF. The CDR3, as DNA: TGTGCCAGCAGCTCACAGGGATATCTATACGAGCAGTACTTC.